This TCR beta chain was sequenced for a study of T cell changes during pregnancy in multiple sclerosis. In germline, CDR1 is LNHDA, CDR2 SQIVND (reference sequence). V was clipped by 4 bases and J by 2 bases, with 7 bases between them. The CDR3 has 13 residues. Clones were sequenced by immunoSEQ multiplex PCR, and TCRdb holds only the in-frame ones, with some missing. Of roughly 40,000 clones in the sample, more than 90% were seen once. The sequences come from CD4+ T cells from peripheral blood mononuclear cells, collected after pregnancy. The source is a female donor in good health, enrolled as a control in a pregnancy study. The V call is TRBV19, the J call TRBJ2-3; no clear D. CDR3 DNA: TGTGCCAGTAGTAGGGCGCTCACAGATACGCAGTATTTT. It is translated as CASSRALTDTQYF.